The entry below gives a single T cell receptor beta chain sequence along with its context. The data derive from a study of blood T cell repertoires in COVID-19. Turning to the study itself: The samples span acute and convalescent COVID-19 from the United States, Italy and Spain.

Participants came from about two dozen US areas, aged about 18 to 89 years. Per the authors' pipeline: Amplification of reference gene primers was used by the study to estimate nucleated cell counts. Assay: immunoSEQ multiplex PCR; the TCRdb copy retains only in-frame clones and omits some. V and J calls and clone size are given by that table; D and trimming were obtained from the DNA. This sample carries roughly 500,000 clones, approximately 87% of them seen once, and the ten largest clones take 1.8%. The CDR3 contains 16 residues. CDR1 and CDR2 (germline): MNHEY, SMNVEV (reference sequence). The J segment lost 3 bases and the V segment lost 5 bases, leaving 9 bases of the junction unmatched.

Material for sequencing was PBMCs or T cells enriched from blood (not recorded which). This rearrangement joins TRBV27 to TRBJ1-5; 8 positions match TRBD1. The source of this sequence is a woman in her thirties or forties who had recovered from COVID-19. The chain's CDR3 is CASSTSTGALNQPQHF. CDR3 nucleotide sequence: TGTGCCAGCAGTACATCGACAGGGGCGCTCAATCAGCCCCAGCATTTT.